What follows is one TCR beta chain and its context. What it binds is unknown. The data belong to a study of post-analysis software for immune sequencing data. Across the study: Patients had relapsing-remitting, secondary progressive or progressive-relapsing multiple sclerosis; some lacked subtype.

The CDR3 is 14 amino acids. Germline V lookup: CDR1 SGHRS, CDR2 YFSETQ. Losses at the gene ends were 4 bases for V and 3 bases for J; bases not matched to a gene: 3. Findings and caveats of the study: The five TRBV segments detected at higher frequency in patients than in controls included TRBV5-6, TRBV5-1 and TRBV20-1. Relative to controls, patients with multiple sclerosis showed significantly lower normalized Chao1 diversity.

Tagging with unique molecular identifiers was a feature of the TCR beta cDNA libraries. One entry per CDR3 protein, called by TCRdb with MiXCR from the PCR reads. The sample lists about 810,000 distinct CDR3 sequences; roughly 58% were seen once. The chain has TRBV5-1 and TRBJ2-7; 11 bases align to TRBD2. Sequenced sample: blood. The receptor's source is a girl aged 5-17 years with multiple sclerosis. This CDR3 reads CASSIGTSGYEQYF. As DNA, the CDR3 is TGCGCCAGCAGCATCGGGACTAGCGGCTACGAGCAGTACTTC.